Sequencing of this T cell receptor beta chain was carried out in a study of shared clonotypes between healthy human individuals. The CDR3 contains 14 residues. Germline assignment: CDR1 LNHDA and CDR2 SQIVND (reference sequence). Trimming cost V 5 bases and J 8 bases; bases outside gene matches: 9. Among the donors, all were Caucasian adults who lived in Nashville, Tennessee. Here immunoSEQ multiplex PCR was the method, and the copy in TCRdb shows in-frame clones only, minus some. The data show 2 million to 2.5 million clones, less than 95% seen once. The table lists this clone with a few counts. Its antigen is not known. Study-level findings and limits: When naive CD4 clonotypes were compared across a few donors, about 5% were shared. It was anticipated that sequencing depth would influence how many clonotypes donors shared.

This clonotype was sampled from a man between 18 and 29 years old in good health. Some clones in this sample may be carry-over from other donors' samples. The specimen sequenced was naive CD4+ T cells from PBMCs. Subset meaning: CD45RA+ positively selected. The chain uses TRBV19 and TRBJ1-2; 9 bases map to TRBD1. The CDR3: CASSDPGQGAGYTF. The DNA for the CDR3 is TGTGCCAGTAGTGATCCGGGACAGGGAGCCGGCTACACCTTC.